These 11 T cell receptor beta chains were sequenced from one sample in a study of blood T cells in healthy people across ages. It was with a sample-barcoded 5' primer and a J-beta primer mix that a second PCR of about 6 to 12 cycles was run. TCRdb passed the 5' RACE reads through MiXCR, listing each CDR3 protein once. Among approximately 960,000 distinct CDR3 sequences listed, about 29% were seen once. This same sample was also part of a study on T cells of mothers and their children.

The sequenced sample was blood. The receptors were gathered from a woman aged 40 to 50 in good health.

The gene calls are TRBV28 and TRBJ2-5; D unclear. The CDR3 has 14 residues. The germline V gene encodes CDR1 MDHEN and CDR2 SYDVKM. The ends were cut back, 8 bases at V and 5 bases at J, with 18 bases in the middle. The CDR3 loop reads CASSLERRWETQYF. The CDR3 nucleotides are TGTGCCAGCTCCTTAGAGAGGAGATGGGAGACCCAGTACTTC.

The chain couples TRBV5-6 to TRBJ2-4; 7 bases line up with TRBD2. The CDR3 has 14 amino acids. CDR1 and CDR2 from the germline V gene are SGHDT and YYEEEE. Trimming removed 4 bases from V and 15 bases from J; junction bases left unmatched: 16. CDR3: CASSASGTGETLYF. CDR3 in DNA: TGTGCCAGCAGCGCAAGCGGGACGGGAGAGACCCTGTACTTC.

This clonotype has a single count. The genes are TRBV7-9 and TRBJ2-3; TRBD1 agrees at 7 bases. This CDR3 is 14 amino acids long. V trimming: 5 bases; J trimming: 5 bases; junction bases outside the gene matches: 7. CDR1 is SEHNR and CDR2 is FQNEAQ in the germline V gene (reference sequence). The CDR3: CASSPRGGQDTQYF. The CDR3 coding sequence is TGTGCCAGCAGCCCAAGAGGGGGCCAAGATACGCAGTATTTT.

The chain carries TRBV29-1 and TRBJ1-1, with D hard to call. This CDR3 is 16 amino acids long. Trimming cost V 4 bases and J 1 base, with 19 bases left between them. Germline lookup yields CDR1 SQVTM and CDR2 ANQGSEA. The CDR3 loop reads CSVAPRRLLQNTEAFF. The CDR3 coding sequence is TGCAGCGTTGCCCCTAGGCGCCTGCTCCAGAACACTGAAGCTTTCTTT. The variable domain in full, with the rest retrieved from reference TRBV29-1 and TRBJ1-1, is SAVISQKPSRDICQRGTSLTIQCQVDSQVTMMFWYRQQPGQSLTLIATANQGSEATYESGFVIDKFPISRPNLTFSTLTVSNMSPEDSSIYLCSVAPRRLLQNTEAFFGQGTRLTVV.

This clonotype was detected a few times. The chain couples TRBV20-1 to TRBJ1-4, with no clear D. The CDR3 has 14 residues. Germline-derived CDR1 and CDR2 are DFQATT and SNEGSKA (reference sequence). The germline V and J ends were trimmed by 0 bases and 5 bases, with 10 bases remaining between them. The CDR3 spells CSARDIRTNEKLFF. DNA for the CDR3: TGCAGTGCTAGAGATATCCGGACGAATGAAAAACTGTTTTTT.

This clonotype was observed many times. The chain is built from TRBV20-1 and TRBJ2-7, with D perhaps TRBD1 (6 bases). Germline loops: CDR1 DFQATT, CDR2 SNEGSKA (reference sequence). The V end was cut by 6 bases, the J end by 6 bases, with 18 bases between. This CDR3 contains 13 residues. CDR3 amino acids: CSARDTRTLEQYF. CDR3 sequence (DNA): TGCAGTGCCAGGGACACCCGGACTCTCGAGCAGTACTTC.

The chain joins TRBV4-3 to TRBJ2-3; TRBD2 matches at 7 bases. This CDR3 comprises 15 residues. Germline trimming cut 3 bases from V and 5 bases from J; bases unmatched to any gene: 8. The germline V gene encodes CDR1 LGHNA and CDR2 YSLEER. CDR3 sequence reads: CASSHDTRGRDTQYF. The CDR3 DNA is TGCGCCAGCAGCCATGATACGCGGGGGAGAGATACGCAGTATTTT.

To note about this clonotype: An end of the junction differs from the germline gene, which may be a read error. This chain joins TRBV5-1 and TRBJ1-1; D possibly corresponds to TRBD1 (6 bases). The CDR3 has 15 amino acids. From germline, CDR1 is SGHRS and CDR2 YFSETQ. The CDR3 protein is CASSLGTGPNTEAFF. The CDR3 DNA follows: TGCGCCAGTAGCTTGGGAACAGGGCCGAACACTGAAGCTTTCTTT.

This clonotype has a single count. The chain links TRBV18 to TRBJ1-2; D is possibly TRBD1 (6 bases). The CDR3 is made up of 14 amino acids. Germline-derived CDR1 and CDR2 are KGHSH and LQKENI. Trimming stripped 8 bases from V and 0 bases from J, with 13 bases between. As DNA, the CDR3 is TGTGCCAGCCGACTCGACAGGACTAACTATGGCTACACCTTC. This sequence encodes CASRLDRTNYGYTF.

This clonotype came up many times. The rearrangement uses TRBV25-1 and TRBJ2-3, with a tentative D call TRBD2 (5 bases). Looked up from germline, CDR1 is MGHDK and CDR2 is SYGVNS. This CDR3 has 14 residues. With 6 bases removed from V and 0 bases from J, the gap between germline ends came to 10 bases. CDR3 sequence: CASRGGTSTDTQYF. The DNA of the CDR3 is TGTGCCAGCAGAGGAGGTACTAGCACAGATACGCAGTATTTT.

This clonotype was seen once. This chain uses TRBV5-6 with TRBJ1-1, with TRBD1 matching 11 bases. The CDR3 length is 16 residues. Germline trimming cut 4 bases from V and 5 bases from J; bases unmatched to any gene: 10. CDR1 is SGHDT, CDR2 YYEEEE, per germline. The CDR3 loop is CASSPDRGRIRTEAFF. As DNA, the CDR3 is TGTGCCAGCAGCCCGGACAGGGGGCGAATACGGACTGAAGCTTTCTTT.